This TCR beta chain comes out of a study of blood T cell repertoires in COVID-19 (TCRdb year 2020). A note on the overall study: Samples covering the acute and convalescent phases of COVID-19 were provided by collaborators in the United States, Italy and Spain. The material from the prospective study consisted of cDNA or gDNA derived from T cells, B-cell-depleted T cells, or PBMCs. Subjects who had been exposed to COVID-19, were actively infected with it, or had recovered from it provided the deeply sampled blood TCRbeta repertoires that made up the dataset. The repertoires were released in a freely available public database meant as a resource for research on the immune response to SARS-CoV-2. The samples were drawn from the first 160 participants of the ongoing ImmuneRACE study and from some 1,300 subjects provided by 6 global collaborators. Nearly every sample came with metadata listing a de-identified subject ID, COVID-19 status, age in years and sex. HLA class I and class II types, where available, came from metadata supplied by the sample provider rather than from assay-based typing.

In the prospective study, participants were about 18 to 100 years old, resided in fewer than 25 geographic areas of the United States, and were enrolled through a virtual design. Cohort assignment in the prospective study relied on participant-reported clinical history from a screening survey and a study questionnaire. For ImmuneRACE Cohort 3, a participant was defined as recovered based on two consecutive negative NP/OP PCR tests, clearance by a healthcare professional, or resolution of symptoms. In the prospective study, mobile phlebotomists collected whole blood, serum and a nasopharyngeal or oropharyngeal swab from each participant. Over a roughly two-month period, participants in the prospective study had the option of providing additional blood draws and questionnaires. Blood samples from the prospective study were shipped frozen or at room temperature prior to DNA extraction. As regards this clone: The antigen this receptor binds is unknown. Base qualities are missing; no much larger clone stands one base away.

What the authors observed across the whole study: The quantity of clinical and demographic metadata differed by source and by participant and was supplied without curation.

The immunoSEQ Assay, a bias-controlled multiplex PCR, was used to amplify TCRbeta CDR3 regions from genomic DNA. The original methods were these. Within the assay, amplification of reference gene primers was used to estimate how many nucleated cells each sample contained. To quantify the absolute abundance of each unique TCRbeta CDR3 rearrangement, sequence reads were collapsed and filtered. For each sample, productive Simpson clonality was calculated as the square root of Simpson's diversity index across productive rearrangements. The source is immuneACCESS, and TCRdb retained only in-frame sequences with V and J called. Part of the clones is not carried over; for the studies checked, unresolved V genes explain less than half of this, and the remainder is unexplained. The V and J calls and the clone size are those of that table, but D and trimming were determined from the DNA. Across this sample there are about 220,000 clones, with about four fifths seen only once. Approximately 6.2% of the sample belongs to the ten largest clones.

This receptor was obtained from a woman between 40 and 50 years old who had recovered from COVID-19. Sequenced sample: PBMCs or T cells enriched from blood (not recorded which).

The encoded CDR3 is CASSSGLAGYNEQFF. The base sequence is TGTGCCAGCAGTTCAGGACTAGCCGGCTACAATGAGCAGTTCTTC. The sequence links TRBV6-1 to TRBJ2-1; 8 nucleotides in the junction match TRBD2. The germline V end is reduced by 5 bases and the J end by 3 bases; junction bases left unmatched: 6. The CDR1 and CDR2 encoded by the germline V gene are MNHNS and SASEGT. The CDR3 holds 15 amino acids from the cysteine to the phenylalanine. Only CDR3 DNA remains: 45 bases, in frame from the first base.